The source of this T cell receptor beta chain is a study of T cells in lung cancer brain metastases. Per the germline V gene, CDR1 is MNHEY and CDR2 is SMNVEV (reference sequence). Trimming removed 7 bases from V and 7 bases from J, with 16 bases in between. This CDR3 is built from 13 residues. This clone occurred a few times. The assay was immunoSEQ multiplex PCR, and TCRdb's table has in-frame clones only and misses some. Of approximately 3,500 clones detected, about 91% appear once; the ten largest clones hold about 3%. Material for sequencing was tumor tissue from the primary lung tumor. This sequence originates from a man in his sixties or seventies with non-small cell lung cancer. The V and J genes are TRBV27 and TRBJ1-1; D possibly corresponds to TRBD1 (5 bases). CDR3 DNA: TGTGCCAGCAAAATCTCCGGGACGTATGAAGCTTTCTTT. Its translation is CASKISGTYEAFF.